The rows below give T cell receptor beta chains drawn from one sample of a study of cytomegalovirus exposure and HLA in healthy donors. Assay used: immunoSEQ multiplex PCR; TCRdb lists only in-frame clones, some missing. The sample holds more than 55,000 clones, 75% to 85% seen once. Sequenced material: PBMCs. The receptors come from a man aged 30-40 years in good health and CMV-seronegative. CDR3s include the opening cysteine and the closing phenylalanine or tryptophan. The order of the fields is D gene, clone size, V gene, J gene, CDR3 DNA, CDR3 protein. The D gene is left open where the match is weak. The size of a clone is reported for some rows only, either as once, few or many, or as a class for expanded clones.

-,few,TRBV4-3,TRBJ2-3,TGCGCCAGCAGCAAGAGCTTAGCGGCGCGCACAGATACGCAGTATTTT,CASSKSLAARTDTQYF
TRBD1,-,TRBV6-5,TRBJ2-7,TGTGCCAGCAGAGTCGCGGGACAGGGGATCAGCGAGCAGTACTTC,CASRVAGQGISEQYF
-,-,TRBV7-2,TRBJ2-1,TGTGCCAGCAGCCGCACAGGGAGCTCCTACAATGAGCAGTTCTTC,CASSRTGSSYNEQFF
-,-,TRBV9,TRBJ1-3,TGTGCCAGCAGCGTAGATATCCGGTTGGGAAACACCATATATTTT,CASSVDIRLGNTIYF
-,-,TRBV7-2,TRBJ1-1,TGTGCCAGCAGCCCCCGCGGGGGGGGCTGGGGCACTGAAGCTTTCTTT,CASSPRGGGWGTEAFF
-,-,TRBV6-4,TRBJ2-1,TGTGCCAGCAGTGTGAGTTGGCAGGGGTACAATGAGCAGTTCTTC,CASSVSWQGYNEQFF
-,-,TRBV10-2,TRBJ1-5,TGCGCCAACGGGAGGAGGGTTGGCAATCAGCCCCAGCATTTT,CANGRRVGNQPQHF
-,-,TRBV5-4,TRBJ1-2,TGTGCCAGCAGCTCTCAGGGTGTGGGCAGTGGCTACACCTTC,CASSSQGVGSGYTF
TRBD2,-,TRBV10-2,TRBJ2-1,TGCGCCAGCTCAGCGGGGGGGTACAATGAGCAGTTCTTC,CASSAGGYNEQFF
-,-,TRBV6-5,TRBJ1-2,TGTGCCAGCAGTTCACAGGGCCTCGGGGGCTACACCTTC,CASSSQGLGGYTF
-,once,TRBV6-5,TRBJ2-1,TGTGCCAGCAGTTACTCGGCGGGGGCCCTCGGTGAGCAGTTCTTC,CASSYSAGALGEQFF
-,-,TRBV9,TRBJ1-4,TGTGCCAGCAGCGGAAGAGGTACGACTAATGAAAAACTGTTTTTT,CASSGRGTTNEKLFF
-,medium-sized,TRBV6-1,TRBJ1-5,TGTGCCAGCAGTGACCCCGGCGGGGACCGCAATCAGCCCCAGCATTTT,CASSDPGGDRNQPQHF
TRBD1,-,TRBV7-9,TRBJ1-2,TGTGCCAGCAGCTCGAACGGACAGGGCTTCGGCTACACCTTC,CASSSNGQGFGYTF